What follows are 25 T cell receptor beta chains derived from one specimen sequenced in a study of T cell responses to AZD1222 COVID-19 vaccine. Clones were read by immunoSEQ multiplex PCR, and TCRdb kept only the in-frame ones, dropping some. The sample records approximately 77,000 clones, roughly 90% being singletons. The material sequenced was peripheral blood, taken 28 days after the second AZD1222 dose. These receptors all stem from an adult who received the AZD1222 COVID-19 vaccine.

The gene calls are TRBV7-9 and TRBJ1-2; weak D call: TRBD1 (6 bases). The V end was cut by 1 base, the J end by 7 bases, with 10 bases between. This CDR3 region has 13 residues. Germline CDR1 SEHNR, CDR2 FQNEAQ (reference sequence). DNA for the CDR3: TGTGCCAGCAGCTTAGGAGAGACAGGTGGCTACACCTTC. Amino acids: CASSLGETGGYTF.

The rearrangement joins TRBV10-2 to TRBJ1-1; 7 positions agree with TRBD1. V gave up 6 bases and J gave up 5 bases; unmatched junction bases: 9. The V gene's germline CDR1 is WSHSY and CDR2 SAAADI. The CDR3 has 14 residues. The CDR3 sequence is CASSYRGDETEAFF. The CDR3 nucleotides are TGCGCCAGCAGCTACAGGGGAGACGAAACTGAAGCTTTCTTT.

The genes are TRBV6-5 and TRBJ1-1; D is undetermined. The germline V and J ends were trimmed by 5 bases and 6 bases, with 16 bases remaining between them. Germline values: CDR1 MNHEY, CDR2 SVGAGI. This CDR3 contains 14 residues. CDR3 residues: CASSPIRKTAEAFF. The CDR3 region has the DNA TGTGCCAGCAGTCCCATCCGTAAGACTGCTGAAGCTTTCTTT.

V usage is TRBV30 and J usage is TRBJ2-7, with TRBD1 matching over 8 bases. The V gene's germline CDR1 is GTSNPN and CDR2 SVGIG (reference sequence). CDR3 length equals 14 residues. V dropped 3 bases and J dropped 2; count of bases not matched to a gene: 6. The CDR3 region has the DNA TGTGCCTGGAGGTCGGACAGGGCAGCCTACGAGCAGTACTTC. Translating gives CAWRSDRAAYEQYF.

The J gene is TRBJ1-5, the V gene TRBV19; 7 nucleotides match TRBD1. This CDR3 spans 16 amino acids. Germline V lookup: CDR1 LNHDA, CDR2 SQIVND (reference sequence). Losses at the gene ends were 5 bases for V and 6 bases for J; bases not matched to a gene: 13. CDR3 bases: TGTGCCAGTAGTCCCAAGAAACAGGGGACGAGTCAGCCCCAGCATTTT. As protein: CASSPKKQGTSQPQHF.

The chain employs TRBV19 and TRBJ2-7; perhaps TRBD2 as D (5 bases). CDR1 is LNHDA and CDR2 is SQIVND in the germline V gene (reference sequence). V lost 3 bases and J 7 bases, leaving 10 bases between the germline ends. This CDR3 has 12 residues. CDR3 nucleotide sequence: TGTGCCAGTAGTATGTATCGCGGGGAGCAGTACTTC. Its translation is CASSMYRGEQYF.

This chain connects TRBV9 to TRBJ2-3; D is undetermined. Germline values: CDR1 SGDLS, CDR2 YYNGEE. This CDR3 is 14 amino acids long. With 0 bases removed from V and 5 bases from J, the gap between germline ends came to 10 bases. The CDR3, as DNA: TGTGCCAGCAGCGTAGAGGGCAGCTTAGATACGCAGTATTTT. Protein sequence: CASSVEGSLDTQYF.

V is TRBV11-2 and J is TRBJ2-1; D is possibly TRBD1 or TRBD2 (5 bases each). The germline V gene encodes CDR1 SGHAT and CDR2 FQNNGV. Trimming took 5 bases from V and 9 from J, leaving 20 bases between them. The CDR3 has 15 amino acids. The CDR3 sequence: CASSLSGTPVGEQFF. As DNA, the CDR3 is TGTGCCAGCAGCCTCTCCGGGACCCCAGTTGGTGAGCAGTTCTTC.

This chain joins TRBV7-6 and TRBJ1-1; a possible D gene is TRBD1 (6 bases). This CDR3 is 13 amino acids long. Trimming shortened V by 5 bases and J by 1 base, and 8 bases separated the two germline ends. Germline values: CDR1 SGHVS, CDR2 FNYEAQ. The CDR3, as DNA: TGTGCCAGCAGCCAGGGACAGAACACTGAAGCTTTCTTT. It yields the protein CASSQGQNTEAFF.

The chain recombines TRBV23-1 with TRBJ1-1; D gene uncertain. TRBV23-1 belongs to the ORF category, with a function that is uncertain. The CDR3 sequence is 17 residues long. Between the trimmed V and J ends, which lost 0 bases and 1 base, there was a span of 15 bases. The CDR3 DNA sequence: TGCGCCAGCAGTCAATCGGCGGGAACTCATGGGAACACTGAAGCTTTCTTT. This codes for CASSQSAGTHGNTEAFF.

This clone has just one count. This chain connects TRBV13 to TRBJ2-3; no definite D call. This CDR3 contains 13 residues. The V end lost 0 bases, the J end lost 0 bases, and 1 base lay between the germline ends. The germline CDR1 and CDR2 sequences are PRHDT and FYEKMQ (reference sequence). The CDR3 nucleotides read TGTGCCAGCAGCTTAGGGAGCACAGATACGCAGTATTTT. Translating gives CASSLGSTDTQYF.

The chain is built from TRBV9 and TRBJ2-5; 7 bases line up with TRBD2. Germline CDR1 reads SGDLS; CDR2 reads YYNGEE. V was clipped by 3 bases and J by 2 bases; unmatched bases: 1. CDR3 length equals 13 residues. CDR3 sequence reads: CASSAGGQETQYF. CDR3 DNA sequence: TGTGCCAGCAGCGCGGGAGGACAAGAGACCCAGTACTTC.

The chain couples TRBV5-1 to TRBJ1-3, with D unclear. Trimming pared 0 bases from V and 2 bases from J, leaving 12 bases between. The CDR3 is made up of 16 amino acids. Germline CDR1 reads SGHRS; CDR2 reads YFSETQ. The CDR3, as DNA: TGCGCCAGCAGCTTGGCCACAGCCGGGGCTGGAAACACCATATATTTT. It codes for CASSLATAGAGNTIYF.

Here the CDR3 reads CASIREAATNEKLFF. CDR3 coding DNA: TGTGCCAGCATCCGCGAAGCAGCAACTAATGAAAAACTGTTTTTT. V and J are TRBV2 and TRBJ1-4; D unclear. Deletions cut 7 bases from V and 0 bases from J, with 12 bases between. The CDR3 sequence is 15 residues long. The germline V gene has CDR1 SNHLY and CDR2 FYNNEI. Combining the CDR3 with reference TRBV2 and TRBJ1-4 gives the whole variable domain EPEVTQTPSHQVTQMGQEVILRCVPISNHLYFYWYRQILGQKVEFLVSFYNNEISEKSEIFDDQFSVERPDGSNFTLKIRSTKLEDSAMYFCASIREAATNEKLFFGSGTQLSVL.

The genes are TRBV3-1 (or the pseudogene TRBV3-2) and TRBJ2-5, with 8 positions matching TRBD2. The J segment lost 4 bases and the V segment lost 4 bases, leaving 23 bases of the junction unmatched. The CDR3 extends over 20 amino acids. Germline CDR1 is LGHDT and CDR2 is YNNKEL (reference sequence). CDR3 region: CASSPTGGLEIIWMAETQYF. The CDR3 nucleotides are TGTGCCAGCAGCCCCACTGGGGGACTAGAAATTATTTGGATGGCAGAGACCCAGTACTTC.

The CDR3 coding sequence is TGTGCCTGGAGTGCCCCCGGGACAGGGGTTGGTGGGGCCAACGTCCTGACTTTC. This translates into CAWSAPGTGVGGANVLTF. This chain joins TRBV30 and TRBJ2-6, with 10 bases matching TRBD1. V dropped 1 base and J dropped 3; count of bases not matched to a gene: 9. This CDR3 comprises 18 residues. Germline V gene data show CDR1 as GTSNPN and CDR2 as SVGIG (reference sequence). Combining the CDR3 with reference TRBV30 and TRBJ2-6 gives the whole variable domain SQTIHQWPATLVQPVGSPLSLECTVEGTSNPNLYWYRQAAGRGLQLLFYSVGIGQISSEVPQNLSASRPQDRQFILSSKKLLLSDSGFYLCAWSAPGTGVGGANVLTFGAGSRLTVL.

The chain combines TRBV30 with TRBJ2-3; 8 bases align to TRBD2. Germline values: CDR1 GTSNPN, CDR2 SVGIG (reference sequence). The junction had 2 bases not matched to a gene; V was cut back by 3 bases and J by 0 bases. The CDR3 spans 14 residues. The CDR3 nucleotides read TGTGCCTGGAGGGGACTAGGTAGCACAGATACGCAGTATTTT. Translated: CAWRGLGSTDTQYF.

The gene calls are TRBV10-3 and TRBJ2-7, with 8 bases aligning to TRBD1. Germline CDR1 is ENHRY and CDR2 is SYGVKD. The CDR3 runs 14 residues. V was pared by 4 bases and J by 1 base, with 3 bases of the junction left unmatched. The CDR3 DNA follows: TGTGCCATCAGTGGAGGGACAGGTTCCTACGAGCAGTACTTC. Its protein is CAISGGTGSYEQYF.

The chain is built from TRBV11-3 and TRBJ2-1, with TRBD2 identical over 12 bases. Losses at the gene ends were 5 bases for V and 8 bases for J; bases not matched to a gene: 10. This CDR3 has 16 amino acids. In germline, CDR1 is SGHNT, CDR2 YENEEA. The DNA of the CDR3 is TGTGCCAGCAGCCTCGGGACTAGCGGGCCTTGGGATGAGCAGTTCTTC. Encoded protein: CASSLGTSGPWDEQFF.

This rearrangement joins TRBV27 to TRBJ1-5; D gene unclear. Trimming shortened V by 5 bases and J by 1 base, and 9 bases separated the two germline ends. The germline V gene has CDR1 MNHEY and CDR2 SMNVEV (reference sequence). The CDR3 extends over 14 amino acids. The CDR3 loop is CASSREGSNQPQHF. CDR3 bases: TGTGCCAGCAGTCGGGAAGGGAGCAATCAGCCCCAGCATTTT.

This chain uses TRBV4-1 with TRBJ1-2; D is ambiguous. Trimming took off 0 bases at V and 4 bases at J, with 15 bases between the two ends. The CDR3 is 16 amino acids. Germline V lookup: CDR1 MGHRA, CDR2 YSYEKL. The CDR3: CASSQEGFRVIYGYTF. The CDR3 coding sequence is TGCGCCAGCAGCCAAGAAGGGTTTAGGGTTATCTATGGCTACACCTTC.

V is TRBV18 and J is TRBJ2-1; possibly TRBD2 for D (6 bases). Germline values: CDR1 KGHSH, CDR2 LQKENI. The V gene lost 0 bases and the J gene lost 7 bases, with 10 bases spanning the gap. The CDR3 spans 14 residues. This CDR3 reads CASSPPGGWNEQFF. Written as DNA, the CDR3 is TGTGCCAGCTCACCACCGGGGGGATGGAATGAGCAGTTCTTC.

This clone came up once. This chain connects TRBV5-1 to TRBJ1-6; D perhaps matches TRBD1 (6 bases). The CDR3 has 15 amino acids. Per germline, CDR1 SGHRS and CDR2 YFSETQ. The germline V and J ends were trimmed by 0 bases and 9 bases, with 13 bases remaining between them. CDR3 region: CASSLEWGQGSPLHF. The CDR3 DNA reads TGCGCCAGCAGCTTGGAGTGGGGGCAAGGTTCACCCCTCCACTTT. Drawing the rest from reference TRBV5-1 and TRBJ1-6, the complete variable domain is KAGVTQTPRYLIKTRGQQVTLSCSPISGHRSVSWYQQTPGQGLQFLFEYFSETQRNKGNFPGRFSGRQFSNSRSEMNVSTLELGDSALYLCASSLEWGQGSPLHFGNGTRLTVT.

The CDR3 region is CASTDTTGRGSSNQPQHF. The CDR3 DNA reads TGTGCCAGCACCGATACGACAGGGAGGGGGTCTAGCAATCAGCCCCAGCATTTT. The rearrangement joins TRBV28 to TRBJ1-5; 7 bases are a match to TRBD1. Germline trimming cut 7 bases from V and 0 bases from J; bases unmatched to any gene: 15. Germline CDR1 is MDHEN and CDR2 is SYDVKM. There are 18 residues in the CDR3.

This chain connects TRBV5-1 to TRBJ2-2, with D unclear. Germline V gene sequence: CDR1 SGHRS, CDR2 YFSETQ. V lost 0 bases and J lost 4, with 10 bases in between. The CDR3 sequence is 15 residues long. The CDR3 DNA sequence: TGCGCCAGCAGCTTGGGGCTCCCGTTCACCGGGGAGCTGTTTTTT. Amino acid sequence: CASSLGLPFTGELFF.